The 5 T cell receptor beta chains in this list originate from one sample, sequenced in a study of vaccination and CD4 T cells after COVID-19. Treatment meaning: roughly 10-day PBMC culture with coronavirus spike peptide pools or control peptides (ViraFEST assay). The assay that was used to sequence DNA from cultured CD4+ T cells was the Oncomine TCR Beta short-read assay. In TCRdb, the PCR reads were re-called with MiXCR into one record per CDR3 protein. The sample carries about 17,000 distinct CDR3 sequences, approximately 50% recorded once. Their cognate antigens are unknown. The sample comprised CD4+ T cells from blood, cultured in vitro. The receptors originated from a human donor who had recovered from COVID-19.

The chain links TRBV25-1 to TRBJ2-1; 10 bases map to TRBD1. Per germline, CDR1 MGHDK and CDR2 SYGVNS. Trimming cost V 3 bases and J 6 bases; bases outside gene matches: 5. CDR3 length equals 15 residues. The CDR3 DNA reads as TGTGCCAGCAGTGATTCCGGGACAGGGGTCAATGAGCAGTTCTTC. Amino acids: CASSDSGTGVNEQFF.

The genes are TRBV20-1 and TRBJ1-2, with 9 nucleotides matching TRBD1. V was pared by 5 bases and J by 6 bases, with 4 bases of the junction left unmatched. CDR3 length: 12 residues. CDR1 is DFQATT and CDR2 is SNEGSKA in the germline V gene (reference sequence). As DNA, the CDR3 is TGCAGTGCTGGACAGGGGATTCATGGCTACACCTTC. The encoded protein is CSAGQGIHGYTF.

The chain is built from TRBV15 and TRBJ2-2, with D unresolved. CDR1 and CDR2 (germline): LNHNV, YYDKDF (reference sequence). CDR3 size: 13 residues. The V end lost 3 bases, the J end lost 5 bases, and 7 bases lay between the germline ends. The CDR3 sequence is CATSRPNTGELFF. The DNA of the CDR3 is TGTGCCACCAGCAGGCCAAATACCGGGGAGCTGTTTTTT.

This clonotype is labeled as medium-sized. The chain has TRBV20-1 and TRBJ1-5; 7 bases are a match to TRBD1. The trim removed 3 bases at V and 4 bases at J, leaving 12 bases unmatched. This CDR3 comprises 16 residues. Germline V gene lookup returns CDR1 DFQATT and CDR2 SNEGSKA (reference sequence). Written as DNA, the CDR3 is TGCAGTGCTAGTAGAGGGGGCGCTTTCAATAATCAGCCCCAGCATTTT. Translated: CSASRGGAFNNQPQHF.

This chain links TRBV7-9 with TRBJ2-7; D possibly matches TRBD1 or TRBD2 (5 bases each). The V gene's germline CDR1 is SEHNR and CDR2 FQNEAQ (reference sequence). The CDR3 sequence is 15 residues long. V was clipped by 5 bases and J by 3 bases, with 17 bases between them. This CDR3 is CASSPGTPQIYEQYF. In DNA, the CDR3 is TGTGCCAGCAGCCCCGGGACCCCCCAAATCTACGAGCAGTACTTC.